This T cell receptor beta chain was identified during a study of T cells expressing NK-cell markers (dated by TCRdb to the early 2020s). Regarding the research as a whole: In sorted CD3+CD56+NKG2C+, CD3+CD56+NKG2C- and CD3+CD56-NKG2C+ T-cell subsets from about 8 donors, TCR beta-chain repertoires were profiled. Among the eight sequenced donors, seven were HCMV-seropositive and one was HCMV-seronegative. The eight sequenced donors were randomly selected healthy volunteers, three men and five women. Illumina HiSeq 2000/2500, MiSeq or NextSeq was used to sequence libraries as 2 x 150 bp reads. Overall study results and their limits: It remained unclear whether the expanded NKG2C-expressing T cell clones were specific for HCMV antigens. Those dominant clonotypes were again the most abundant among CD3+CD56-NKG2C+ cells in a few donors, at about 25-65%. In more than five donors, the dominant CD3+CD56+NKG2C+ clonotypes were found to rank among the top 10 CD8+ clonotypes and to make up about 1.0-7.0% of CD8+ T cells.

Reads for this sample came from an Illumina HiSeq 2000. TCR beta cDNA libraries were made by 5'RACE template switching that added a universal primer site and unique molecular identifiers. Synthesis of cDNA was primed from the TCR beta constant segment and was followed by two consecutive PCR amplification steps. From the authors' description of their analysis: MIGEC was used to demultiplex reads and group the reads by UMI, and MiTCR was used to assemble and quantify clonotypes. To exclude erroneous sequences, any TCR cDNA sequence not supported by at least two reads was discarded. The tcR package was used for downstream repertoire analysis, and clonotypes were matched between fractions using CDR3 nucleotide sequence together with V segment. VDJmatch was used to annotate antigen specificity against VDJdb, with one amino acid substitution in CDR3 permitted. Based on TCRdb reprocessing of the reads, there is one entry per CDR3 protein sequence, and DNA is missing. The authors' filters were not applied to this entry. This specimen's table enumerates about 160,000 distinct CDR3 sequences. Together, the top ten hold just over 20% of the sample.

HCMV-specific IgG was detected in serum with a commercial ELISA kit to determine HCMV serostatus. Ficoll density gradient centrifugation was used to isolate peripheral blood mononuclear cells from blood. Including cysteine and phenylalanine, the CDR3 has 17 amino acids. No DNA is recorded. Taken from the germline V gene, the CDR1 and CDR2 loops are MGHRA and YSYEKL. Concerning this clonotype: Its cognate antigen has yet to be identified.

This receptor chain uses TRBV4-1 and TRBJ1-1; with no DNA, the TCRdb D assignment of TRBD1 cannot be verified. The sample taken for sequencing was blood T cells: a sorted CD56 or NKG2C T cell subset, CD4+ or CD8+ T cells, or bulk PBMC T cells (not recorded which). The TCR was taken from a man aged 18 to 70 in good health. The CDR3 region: CASSQDHGTGFRTEAFF.